What follows describes a single T cell receptor (beta chain). Its antigen remains unknown. The data belong to a study of T cells expressing NK-cell markers. Points from the study as a whole: The contribution of dominant NKG2C+ clonotypes to CD8+ T cells in a handful of donors was 1.0-7.0%.

This CDR3 is built from 16 residues. The germline CDR1 and CDR2 sequences are SGHRS and YFSETQ. UMIs were included in TCR beta cDNA generated by 5'RACE template switching. TCRdb reprocessed the 5' RACE reads; each CDR3 protein has one entry and no DNA is given. The specimen's table records 300,000 or so distinct CDR3 sequences. The specimen sequenced was blood T cells: a sorted CD56 or NKG2C T cell subset, CD4+ or CD8+ T cells, or bulk PBMC T cells (not recorded which). J is TRBJ1-5 and V is TRBV5-1; TCRdb calls TRBD1, which cannot be checked without DNA. This clonotype was obtained from a woman aged 18 to 75 in good health. The CDR3 here is CASSLVGQTSNQPQHF.